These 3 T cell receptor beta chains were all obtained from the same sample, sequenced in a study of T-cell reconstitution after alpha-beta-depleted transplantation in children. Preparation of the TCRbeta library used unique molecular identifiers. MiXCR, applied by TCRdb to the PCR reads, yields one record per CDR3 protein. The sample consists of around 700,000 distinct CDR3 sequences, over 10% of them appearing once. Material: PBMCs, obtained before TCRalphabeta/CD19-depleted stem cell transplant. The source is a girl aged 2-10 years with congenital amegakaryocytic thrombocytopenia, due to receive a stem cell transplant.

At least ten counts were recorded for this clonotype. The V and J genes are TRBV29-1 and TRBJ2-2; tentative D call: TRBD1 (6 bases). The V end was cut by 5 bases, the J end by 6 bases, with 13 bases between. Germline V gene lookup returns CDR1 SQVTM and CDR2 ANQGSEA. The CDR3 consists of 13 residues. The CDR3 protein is CSVITGSAGELFF. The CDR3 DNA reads TGCAGCGTTATCACAGGGTCGGCCGGGGAGCTGTTTTTT.

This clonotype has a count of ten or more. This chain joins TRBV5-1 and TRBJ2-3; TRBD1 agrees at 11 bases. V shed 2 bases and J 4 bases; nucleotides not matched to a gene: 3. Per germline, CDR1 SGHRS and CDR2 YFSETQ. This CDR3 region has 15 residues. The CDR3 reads CASSFGTGGADTQYF. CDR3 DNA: TGCGCCAGCAGCTTCGGGACAGGGGGGGCAGATACGCAGTATTTT.

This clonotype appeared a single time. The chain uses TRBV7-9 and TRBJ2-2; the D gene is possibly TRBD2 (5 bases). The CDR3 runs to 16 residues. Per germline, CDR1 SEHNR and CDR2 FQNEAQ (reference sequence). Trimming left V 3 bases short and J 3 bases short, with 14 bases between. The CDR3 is CASSFRVEVDTGELFF. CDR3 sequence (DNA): TGTGCCAGCAGCTTTAGGGTGGAGGTTGACACCGGGGAGCTGTTTTTT.